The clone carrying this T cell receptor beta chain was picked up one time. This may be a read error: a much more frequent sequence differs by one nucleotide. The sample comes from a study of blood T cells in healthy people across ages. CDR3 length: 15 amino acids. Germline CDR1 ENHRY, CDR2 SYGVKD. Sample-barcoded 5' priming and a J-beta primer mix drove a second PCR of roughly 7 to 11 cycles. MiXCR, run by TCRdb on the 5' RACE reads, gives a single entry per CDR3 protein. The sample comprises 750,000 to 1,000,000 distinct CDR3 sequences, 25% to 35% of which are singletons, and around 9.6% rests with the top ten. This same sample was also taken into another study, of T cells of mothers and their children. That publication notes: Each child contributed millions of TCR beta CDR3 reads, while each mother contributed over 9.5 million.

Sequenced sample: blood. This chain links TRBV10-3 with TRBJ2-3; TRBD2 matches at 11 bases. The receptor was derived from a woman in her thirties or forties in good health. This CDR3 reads CAVSELAGGPDTQYF. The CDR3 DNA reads TGTGCCGTCAGTGAGTTAGCGGGGGGGCCAGATACGCAGTATTTT.